This entry features one TCR beta chain sequence. These data are taken from a study of blood T cell repertoires in COVID-19. Study information: Acute and convalescent COVID-19 samples came from the United States, Italy and Spain.

Germline V gene sequence: CDR1 SGHAT, CDR2 FQNNGV. The CDR3 runs to 13 residues. Deletions cut 5 bases from V and 4 bases from J, with 8 bases between. It was during active infection that Seattle patients were enrolled and then longitudinally followed. Data came from immunoSEQ multiplex PCR; TCRdb stores just in-frame clones and leaves some out. The profile shows nearly 350,000 clones, 85% to 90% of them singletons. The source is a woman aged 45-59 years with COVID-19, enrolled during active disease. The V and J genes are TRBV11-2 and TRBJ1-4, with D hard to call. Material: peripheral blood. The CDR3 here is CASSAQVNEKLFF. The CDR3, as DNA: TGTGCCAGCAGCGCTCAGGTTAATGAAAAACTGTTTTTT.